The next 3 T cell receptor beta chains were all read from a single sample in a study of blood T cell repertoires in COVID-19. TCRdb's table, derived via immunoSEQ multiplex PCR, lists solely in-frame clones and lacks some. Of 300,000 to 350,000 clones in the sample, approximately 86% were seen once. Sequenced input: peripheral blood. The receptors here all came from a man aged 30 to 45 with COVID-19, enrolled during active disease.

This clone was counted a single time. The chain is built from TRBV23-1 and TRBJ2-7, with a tentative D call TRBD1 (5 bases). TRBV23-1 is treated as an ORF (open reading frame) with a function not yet certain. The CDR3 is 16 amino acids. Trimming took off 0 bases at V and 1 base at J, with 13 bases between the two ends. CDR3 nucleotides: TGCGCCAGCAGTCAATCAAAGCCCCAGGGATCCTACGAGCAGTACTTC. Encoded protein: CASSQSKPQGSYEQYF.

The chain has TRBV28 and TRBJ2-1; 7 nucleotides align to TRBD2. Per the germline V gene, CDR1 is MDHEN and CDR2 is SYDVKM. J lost 6 bases, V lost 6 bases, and 8 bases had no gene match. The CDR3 spans 14 residues. As DNA, the CDR3 is TGTGCCAGCAGCTCCCCTAGCGGCCTCAATGAGCAGTTCTTC. Protein sequence: CASSSPSGLNEQFF.

The V call is TRBV19, the J call TRBJ2-7, with D maybe TRBD1 (6 bases). CDR3 length: 15 residues. CDR1 and CDR2 (germline): LNHDA, SQIVND (reference sequence). V lost 5 bases to trimming and J lost 0 bases, with 14 bases between them. The CDR3 bases are TGTGCCAGTAGTCTCCGGGACATGAGCTCCTACGAGCAGTACTTC. Residues: CASSLRDMSSYEQYF.